This TCR beta chain was sequenced for a study of shared clonotypes between healthy human individuals (dated by TCRdb to about 2020). The study in broad terms: A couple of women and three men aged 18 to 49 years were included in the cohort. To increase sequencing depth and limit assay-specific biases, TCR repertoire library preparation and sequencing were carried out by different laboratories using diverse techniques. For each donor, CD4 naive and CD4 memory were each given three plates, CD8 naive was given two plates, and CD8 memory was given one plate. Each donor's leukapheresis produced roughly between about 0.9 and 9.5 billion PBMCs. Blood TCR repertoires of a handful of healthy adults were deeply sequenced to estimate repertoire size and the extent of clonotype sharing between individuals. The study at large found these results: Clonotypes shared by all four sorted-subset donors showed higher generation probabilities than non-shared clonotypes. Larger estimated clonotype richness was generally found for naive subsets than for memory subsets. Incomplete sequencing was indicated by rarefaction of sorted-subset datasets, despite the large sequencing depth. When several donors were compared, the shared fraction of clonotypes was about 5.4% for naive CD4, 3.5% to 4% for naive CD8, 2.3% for memory CD4, and under 0.5% for memory CD8. The genetic and exposure-history diversity represented was limited by the small number of donors. Sampling was restricted to blood, and TCR repertoires in tissue are likely to differ from TCR repertoires in blood. Pairwise subsampling indicated that sequencing depth was expected to affect the degree of clonotype sharing among donors.

Reading from cysteine to phenylalanine, the CDR3 counts 14 amino acids. This entry keeps only the CDR3 DNA: 42 bases, framed from base 1. V is reduced by 4 bases and J by 2 bases, leaving a spacing of 11 bases between them. CDR1 SNHLY and CDR2 FYNNEI were looked up in the germline V gene. Using the deep immunoSEQ assay, TCR CDR3 regions were amplified from genomic DNA by multiplex PCR. For each cell subset, the extracted genomic DNA was distributed evenly across all wells of several immunoSEQ 96-well plates, and each plate served as one replicate. For sorted subsets, roughly 200 ng genomic DNA, equal to 30,000 or so T cell genomes, was loaded into each replicate PCR. Purified libraries were quantified with a Qubit 3.0 fluorometer, sized on a Bioanalyzer 2100, and re-quantified with the KAPA Library Quantification kit. Every immunoSEQ 96-well plate was sequenced on a dedicated single-read 150-cycle Illumina NextSeq 550 flow cell. Concerning the study's data processing: Because the immunoSEQ output included only junctional sequences and no quality scores, the filtering could not be the same as the filtering used for full-length reads. To assign V/J genes and CDR3, sequences were annotated against IMGT germline references using PyIR, a Python wrapper for IgBLAST v1.9. Any read was removed if the V/J assignment was weak (E-value above 1e-6), the CDR3 was missing, or the read contained stop codons, out-of-frame junctions, or ambiguous translated residues. V3J clonotypes were defined as sequences sharing the same inferred V gene, J gene, and CDR3 amino acid sequence. To compute the percentage overlap between repertoires, the number of shared unique clonotypes was divided by the size of the smaller repertoire. RTK rarefaction, the Chao1 estimator, and Recon v2.1 estimates of unobserved clonotypes were used to assess repertoire richness. Generation probabilities for all TCRbeta clonotypes obtained by the gDNA method from several donors were computed using OLGA. TCRdb's version of the immuneACCESS table is confined to in-frame rearrangements and falls short of the full clone set. An unresolved V gene accounts for under half of the shortfall where checked; the remainder is of unknown origin. That table is the source of V, J and clone size, and D and trimming were worked out from the DNA. This sample gives hundreds of thousands of clones in total; around 72% of them show up just once. The ten largest clones add up to 10% of the sample.

Donors were healthy HIV-negative adults with no recently reported acute infections or vaccinations. All donors were Caucasian adults living in Nashville, Tennessee, USA. Magnetic negative selection was used to enrich CD4+ T cells, after which naive cells were positively selected on CD45RA and the negative fraction became the memory subset. After blood collection by leukapheresis, PBMCs were isolated using Ficoll-Histopaque density gradient centrifugation and then cryopreserved in the vapor phase of liquid nitrogen. Analytical flow cytometry was used to check the purity and quantity of every magnetically sorted T cell population. Genomic DNA was isolated from each sorted fraction and quantified by UV absorbance on a Nanodrop 2000c. This clone showed up just a few times. No cognate antigen has been identified for it. Qualities for individual bases were not recorded, and no much larger clone is one base off.

The V and J genes are TRBV2 and TRBJ2-5; possibly the D gene is TRBD1, per 6 matching bases. Material for sequencing was memory CD4+ T cells sorted from blood. This specimen's cell subset or site label, interpreted: CD45RA-negative fraction. This sequence originates from a young man in good health. The nucleotides read TGTGCCAGCAGTGTGGGGGCAGTACAAGAGACCCAGTACTTC. This is translated as CASSVGAVQETQYF.